This T cell receptor (beta chain) was recovered during a study of T cells in Graves' hyperthyroidism and ophthalmopathy. Researchers amplified the TCR beta CDR3 regions from RNA transcripts. First-round RT-PCR with HTBI primers amplified the TCR CDR3 region. Each CDR3 protein gets one entry after TCRdb re-called the multiplex PCR reads with MiXCR. The table shows 490,000 or so distinct CDR3 sequences, with roughly 21% occurring only once. This clonotype was recorded many times. This CDR3 is 15 amino acids long. The trim removed 5 bases at V and 3 bases at J, leaving 6 bases unmatched. CDR1 is SGHVS, CDR2 FQNEAQ, per germline.

The chain joins TRBV7-8 to TRBJ2-5, with 10 bases lining up with TRBD2. This receptor was identified in a middle-aged man with Graves' ophthalmopathy. Sequences were obtained from blood. The DNA of the CDR3 is TGTGCCAGCAGCCGAGCGGGGGGGAATGAAGAGACCCAGTACTTC. Its translation is CASSRAGGNEETQYF.